Below, 3 T cell receptor beta chains from the same sample are listed, as sequenced in a study of shared clonotypes between healthy human individuals (dated by TCRdb to 2019 to 2021). Libraries were built with the immunoSEQ multiplex PCR assay. TCRdb limited this immuneACCESS table to in-frame rearrangements with V and J called. A share of clones is missing; checked studies link under half to unresolved V genes, and the rest is unexplained. The sample contains roughly 2 million clones, over 85% of them found a single time. In total, the top ten clones hold around 0.13% of the sample. Sequencing was performed on naive CD4+ T cells sorted from blood. Sample cell subset or site, as interpreted from the label and publication: CD45RA+ positively selected. These receptors were taken from a man younger than 35 in good health.

The genes are TRBV5-4 and TRBJ1-6; D remains unclear. The CDR3 contains 16 residues. With 0 bases removed from V and 0 bases from J, the gap between germline ends came to 7 bases. Germline V lookup: CDR1 SGHNT, CDR2 YYREEE (reference sequence). CDR3 in DNA: TGTGCCAGCAGCTTGGACAGCAGCTCCTATAATTCACCCCTCCACTTT. Protein sequence: CASSLDSSSYNSPLHF.

This clone was seen once. The gene calls are TRBV29-1 and TRBJ1-1, with 9 bases aligning to TRBD1. The CDR3 runs 14 residues. Germline CDR1 reads SQVTM; CDR2 reads ANQGSEA. J was trimmed by 4 bases and V by 8 bases; bases with no gene match: 11. The CDR3 sequence is CSTGTGKIGTEAFF. In DNA, the CDR3 is TGCAGCACCGGGACAGGGAAAATCGGCACTGAAGCTTTCTTT.

This chain uses TRBV7-2 with TRBJ1-4; no reliable D call. There are 13 residues in the CDR3. Per germline, CDR1 SGHTA and CDR2 FQGNSA. V lost 1 base and J 8 bases, leaving 8 bases between the germline ends. The chain's CDR3 is CASSLGQAEKLFF. In nucleotides, the CDR3 is TGTGCCAGCAGCTTAGGCCAAGCCGAAAAACTGTTTTTT. The complete variable domain, with remaining parts taken from reference TRBV7-2 and TRBJ1-4, reads GAGVSQSPSNKVTEKGKDVELRCDPISGHTALYWYRQSLGQGLEFLIYFQGNSAPDKSGLPSDRFSAERTGGSVSTLTIQRTQQEDSAVYLCASSLGQAEKLFFGSGTQLSVL.